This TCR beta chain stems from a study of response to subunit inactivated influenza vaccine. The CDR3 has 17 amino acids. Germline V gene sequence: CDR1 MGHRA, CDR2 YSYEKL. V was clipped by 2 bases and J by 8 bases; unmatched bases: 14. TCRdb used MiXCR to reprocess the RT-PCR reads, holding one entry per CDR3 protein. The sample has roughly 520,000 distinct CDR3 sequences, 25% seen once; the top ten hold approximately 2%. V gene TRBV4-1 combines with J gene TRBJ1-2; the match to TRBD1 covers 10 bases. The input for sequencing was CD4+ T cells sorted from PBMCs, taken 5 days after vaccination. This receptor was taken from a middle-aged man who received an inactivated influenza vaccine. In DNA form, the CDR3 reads TGCGCCAGCAGCCAATCTTCCTGGGACAGGGGAATTGACGGCTACACCTTC. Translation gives CASSQSSWDRGIDGYTF.